This is a list of T cell receptor beta chains from one sample in a study of blood T cell repertoires in COVID-19. Assay: immunoSEQ multiplex PCR; the TCRdb copy retains only in-frame clones and omits some. The data contain approximately 400,000 clones, around 87% of them seen just once; the ten biggest clones take up approximately 1.3%. Specimen: PBMCs or T cells enriched from blood (not recorded which). The receptor source for this set is a man aged 25 to 40 who had recovered from COVID-19. CDR3s include the opening cysteine and the closing phenylalanine or tryptophan. Fields, in order: CDR3 length, clone size, D gene, J gene, V gene, CDR3 DNA, CDR3 protein. The D gene is left open where the match is weak. Clone size, where shown, is once, few, many, or a class for clones that have expanded.

13 | NA | NA | TRBJ2-3 | TRBV9 | TGTGCCAGCAGCGTAGTTATGTCAGATACGCAGTATTTT | CASSVVMSDTQYF
15 | NA | NA | TRBJ2-3 | TRBV19 | TGTGCCAGTAGTTCCTCGGGAACATCGGCTGATACGCAGTATTTT | CASSSSGTSADTQYF
15 | NA | TRBD1 | TRBJ2-5 | TRBV9 | TGTGCCAGCAGCATCGGGACAGGGGGGTTGGAGACCCAGTACTTC | CASSIGTGGLETQYF
12 | NA | NA | TRBJ1-2 | TRBV5-1 | TGCGCCAGCAGCTTCGGAGACTATGGCTACACCTTC | CASSFGDYGYTF
13 | NA | TRBD2 | TRBJ2-4 | TRBV20-1 | TGCAGTGCTATTGAGGGAGGGAAGAACATTCAGTACTTC | CSAIEGGKNIQYF
15 | NA | NA | TRBJ1-3 | TRBV28 | TGTGCCAGCAGTCCCCCCGGTTCCGCTCCCGGCACCATATATTTT | CASSPPGSAPGTIYF
14 | NA | NA | TRBJ2-2 | TRBV14 | TGTGCCAGCAGCCAAGGAGGATCACTCGGGGAGCTGTTTTTT | CASSQGGSLGELFF
15 | NA | TRBD2 | TRBJ2-1 | TRBV7-3 | TGTGCCAGCAGCTTGACTAGCGGGGGGGCGAGTGAGCAGTTCTTC | CASSLTSGGASEQFF
14 | once | NA | TRBJ2-6 | TRBV27 | TGTGCCAGCAGTTTCCTCTCTGGGGCCAACGTCCTGACTTTC | CASSFLSGANVLTF
15 | NA | TRBD1 | TRBJ1-1 | TRBV30 | TGTGCCTGGAGTACTCTGGACAGGGGGAACACTGAAGCTTTCTTT | CAWSTLDRGNTEAFF
14 | NA | TRBD2 | TRBJ2-1 | TRBV3-1/TRBV3-2 | TGTGCCAGCAGTCCTAGCGGAGGCTACAATGAGCAGTTCTTC | CASSPSGGYNEQFF
15 | NA | NA | TRBJ1-1 | TRBV4-2 | TGTGCCAGCAGCCAAGCCCCCCAGGGAAACACTGAAGCTTTCTTT | CASSQAPQGNTEAFF
14 | NA | TRBD2 | TRBJ2-2 | TRBV6-5 | TGTGCCAGCAGACACGGGGAGGGGACCGGGGAGCTGTTTTTT | CASRHGEGTGELFF
15 | NA | TRBD1 | TRBJ1-2 | TRBV5-8 | TGTGCCAGCAGCTTGGGAGGGACAGGGGTTTATGGCTACACCTTC | CASSLGGTGVYGYTF
16 | NA | NA | TRBJ1-4 | TRBV4-1 | TGCGCCAGCAGCCAAGGAGGAACCCAGGGGCGAGAAAAACTGTTTTTT | CASSQGGTQGREKLFF
15 | NA | NA | TRBJ1-5 | TRBV2 | TGTGCCAGCAGAGTAGCGGAATCGGTCAATCAGCCCCAGCATTTT | CASRVAESVNQPQHF
15 | NA | TRBD1 | TRBJ2-7 | TRBV29-1 | TGCAGCGTTTGGACAGGGGTAGCGGCCCCCTACGAGCAGTACTTC | CSVWTGVAAPYEQYF
12 | NA | NA | TRBJ1-6 | TRBV19 | TGTGCCAGTAGTACTGGAACGGAGCCCCTCCACTTT | CASSTGTEPLHF
16 | NA | TRBD2 | TRBJ2-3 | TRBV27 | TGTGCCAGCAGTTTACGGGGGGGGCTCTTCTCAGATACGCAGTATTTT | CASSLRGGLFSDTQYF
15 | NA | NA | TRBJ2-7 | TRBV5-1 | TGCGCCAGCAGCTTGGGGCAGGGGATATCCTACGAGCAGTACTTC | CASSLGQGISYEQYF
14 | NA | NA | TRBJ1-2 | TRBV7-9 | TGTGCCAGCAGCTCGAGCTCCGACAGCAATGGCTACACCTTC | CASSSSSDSNGYTF
16 | NA | NA | TRBJ2-2 | TRBV7-8 | TGTGCCAGCAGCTTACTTACCAGGGCTAACACCGGGGAGCTGTTTTTT | CASSLLTRANTGELFF
16 | NA | TRBD1 | TRBJ1-4 | TRBV18 | TGTGCCAGCTCACCCGGACAGGGTTTCACTAATGAAAAACTGTTTTTT | CASSPGQGFTNEKLFF
14 | NA | NA | TRBJ1-1 | TRBV7-9 | TGTGCCAGCAGCTTAGGCGGCGGTGTAACTGAAGCTTTCTTT | CASSLGGGVTEAFF
15 | NA | NA | TRBJ2-1 | TRBV6-5 | TGTGCCAGCAGTTACGCGGGGTCAACCTACAATGAGCAGTTCTTC | CASSYAGSTYNEQFF
11 | NA | NA | TRBJ2-2 | TRBV25-1 | TGTGCCAGCAGGGACAGCGGGGAGCTGTTTTTT | CASRDSGELFF
15 | NA | NA | TRBJ1-3 | TRBV2 | TGTGCCAGCAGCGTCGACAGCCTCTCTGGAAACACCATATATTTT | CASSVDSLSGNTIYF
15 | NA | TRBD1 | TRBJ2-1 | TRBV7-2 | TGTGCCAGCAGCTCGACAGGGGCCTCCTACAATGAGCAGTTCTTC | CASSSTGASYNEQFF
14 | NA | TRBD1 | TRBJ1-5 | TRBV6-5 | TGTGCCAGCCGACAGGGGGCCGTCAATCAGCCCCAGCATTTT | CASRQGAVNQPQHF
15 | NA | TRBD1 | TRBJ1-6 | TRBV19 | TGTGCCAGTAGCGACGGGACAGGGCGAAATTCACCCCTCCACTTT | CASSDGTGRNSPLHF
14 | NA | TRBD1 | TRBJ2-3 | TRBV25-1 | TGTGCCAGCAGTGGGACAGGGGGCCGGTCTACGCAGTATTTT | CASSGTGGRSTQYF
13 | NA | NA | TRBJ2-1 | TRBV11-2 | TGTGCCAGCAGCCTCCAGAGAGGGTATGAGCAGTTCTTC | CASSLQRGYEQFF
13 | NA | NA | TRBJ2-5 | TRBV18 | TGTGCCAGCTCACGAGGGAACCAAGAGACCCAGTACTTC | CASSRGNQETQYF
14 | NA | NA | TRBJ1-2 | TRBV15 | TGTGCCACCAGCAACCCGGGACAACACTATGGCTACACCTTC | CATSNPGQHYGYTF
13 | NA | NA | TRBJ2-7 | TRBV9 | TGTGCCAGCAGCGTAGGGTCTCCGGGTGAGCAGTACTTC | CASSVGSPGEQYF